This TCR beta chain was sequenced during a study of shared clonotypes between healthy human individuals. Overall study results and limits: Naive subsets generally had larger estimated richness than memory subsets. There were few donors, and this limited the genetic and exposure-history diversity represented. Incomplete sequencing of sorted subsets was indicated by rarefaction despite large depth.

Caucasian adults residing in Nashville, Tennessee made up all the donors. A remark on this clone: No antigen is known for it.

The protocol was immunoSEQ multiplex PCR, while the TCRdb copy is restricted to in-frame clones and leaves out a portion. The data hold some 500,000 clones, with around 96% observed a single time. After removal of 9 bases from V and 4 bases from J, the junction contained 10 bases not matched to a gene. CDR3 length equals 14 residues. From germline, CDR1 is MNHNS and CDR2 SASEGT. This TCR was sampled from a woman aged 25 to 39 in good health. The chain has TRBV6-1 and TRBJ1-2; TRBD1 agrees at 8 bases. What was sequenced was naive CD4+ T cells sorted from blood. Subset specified: CD45RA+ positively selected. The CDR3 is CASDQGADSYGYTF. The DNA for the CDR3 is TGTGCCAGTGATCAGGGGGCGGACTCCTATGGCTACACCTTC.